This T cell receptor beta chain was retrieved from a study of CD8 T cells in Susac syndrome (dated by TCRdb to between 2019 and 2020). Context from the whole study: Whether CD8+ T cell activation and differentiation in Susac syndrome was antigen driven was tested using repertoire sequencing. Clonality of the CD8+ T cell repertoire was compared between around eleven healthy donors, about 14 Susac syndrome patients and some 15 multiple sclerosis patients. General findings and caveats noted by the study authors: The study acknowledged that relatively few individuals were included in the TCR sequencing and HLA analysis.

RNA was extracted using the RNeasy kit, and about 0.45 to 1 ug of the RNA was reverse transcribed with random hexamers. The immunoSEQ multiplex PCR assay, which covers 54 Vbeta and 13 Jbeta segments, was used to amplify TCR beta CDR3 regions. PCR amplification bias was corrected using a synthetic template baseline for primer optimization and computational correction. Per the source publication's procedure: Only productive sequences were kept, with reads annotated to V, D and J genes according to IMGT and analyzed in immunoSEQ Analyzer. Clonality was computed as one minus Shannon entropy normalized by log2 of the number of productive unique sequences. Public and private clones were assessed among the 100 most prevalent clones of each patient and control. A clone was defined as Susac-specific if it was absent from the healthy and MS cohorts, from 950 to 1,300 published viral clones and from other ImmuneACCESS disease sequences. TCRdb handled the public reads itself, with Q25 trimming in fastp and clone calling in MiXCR, and kept productive beta chains. Each CDR3 protein gets just one entry, which takes the most common genes and DNA from the rows behind it. In this record, the V and J calls reflect TCRdb's handling and not the investigators' own analysis. This sample holds tens of thousands of distinct CDR3 sequences; about 92% were observed only once. The ten largest clones add up to around 0.28% of the sample.

Regarding this clonotype: Its antigen is not yet known. Germline and junction disagree at one end, which may indicate a read error.

Reading from cysteine to phenylalanine, the CDR3 counts 13 amino acids. Only CDR3 DNA is held: 39 bases, read in frame from base 1. Reading the germline V gene (reference sequence) gives CDR1 LNHDA and CDR2 SQIVND. Peripheral blood CD8+ and CD4+ T cells from healthy donors, Susac syndrome patients and multiple sclerosis patients were profiled using high-throughput TCR beta sequencing. Healthy donors were age- and sex-matched controls. Bulk CD8+ and CD4+ T cells were purified by magnetic negative isolation, whereas CD8+ TEMRA cells were enriched by FACS. Blood was drawn into EDTA tubes, processed within 24 hours, and PBMCs were isolated by density gradient centrifugation. PBMCs intended for TCR sequencing were frozen in liquid nitrogen and were later thawed in a 37 degrees C water bath. The sorted or isolated CD4+, CD8+ and CD8+ TEMRA cells reached a purity of at least 90%.

The sequence was obtained from a human donor in good health. Recombination linked TRBV19 to TRBJ2-5; no D gene call is confident. The sequencing sample was made of CD8+ T cells from PBMCs. In nucleotide form, the sequence is TGTGCCAGTAGTGCTCCTAACCACGAGACCCAGTACTTC. Its translation is CASSAPNHETQYF.